This T cell receptor (beta chain) was sequenced during a study of blood T cells in healthy people across ages. A second roughly 6 to 11 cycle PCR used barcoded and J-beta primers. TCRdb recomputed calls from the 5' RACE reads with MiXCR, one row per CDR3 protein. Here the sample spans 800,000 to 950,000 distinct CDR3 sequences, 25% to 30% being singletons. This CDR3 is built from 13 residues. Trimming removed 2 bases from V and 4 bases from J, with 9 bases in between. In germline, CDR1 is MDHEN, CDR2 SYDVKM. The sample was also linked to a second study, of T cells of mothers and their children.

The TCR comes from a woman aged 40 to 55 in good health. The V and J genes are TRBV28 and TRBJ2-7; no clear D. Sequencing used blood. The CDR3 protein is CASSLPWEYEQYF. As DNA, the CDR3 is TGTGCCAGCAGTTTACCGTGGGAATACGAGCAGTACTTC. Drawing the rest from reference TRBV28 and TRBJ2-7, the complete variable domain is DVKVTQSSRYLVKRTGEKVFLECVQDMDHENMFWYRQDPGLGLRLIYFSYDVKMKEKGDIPEGYSVSREKKERFSLILESASTNQTSMYLCASSLPWEYEQYFGPGTRLTVT.